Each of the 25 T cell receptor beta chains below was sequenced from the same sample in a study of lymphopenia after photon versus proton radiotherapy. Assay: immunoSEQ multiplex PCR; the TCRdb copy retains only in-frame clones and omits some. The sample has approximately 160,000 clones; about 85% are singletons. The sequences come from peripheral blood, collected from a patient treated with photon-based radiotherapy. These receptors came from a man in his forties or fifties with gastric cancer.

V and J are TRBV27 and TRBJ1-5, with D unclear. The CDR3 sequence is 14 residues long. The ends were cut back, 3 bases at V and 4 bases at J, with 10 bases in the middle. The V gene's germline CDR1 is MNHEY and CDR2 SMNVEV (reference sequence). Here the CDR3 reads CASSFDIGNQPQHF. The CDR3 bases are TGTGCCAGCAGTTTCGACATTGGTAATCAGCCCCAGCATTTT.

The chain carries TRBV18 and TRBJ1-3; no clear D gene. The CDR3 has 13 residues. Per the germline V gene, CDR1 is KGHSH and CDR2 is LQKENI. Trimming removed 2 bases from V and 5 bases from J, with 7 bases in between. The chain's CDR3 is CASSPAGRNTIYF. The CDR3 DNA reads TGTGCCAGCTCACCAGCCGGCCGAAACACCATATATTTT.

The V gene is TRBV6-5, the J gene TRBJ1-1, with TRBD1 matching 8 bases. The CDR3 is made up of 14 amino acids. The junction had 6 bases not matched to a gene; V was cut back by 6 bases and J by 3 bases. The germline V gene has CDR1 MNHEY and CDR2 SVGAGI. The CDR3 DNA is TGTGCCAGCAGACCCAGGGGGCGATACACTGAAGCTTTCTTT. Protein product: CASRPRGRYTEAFF.

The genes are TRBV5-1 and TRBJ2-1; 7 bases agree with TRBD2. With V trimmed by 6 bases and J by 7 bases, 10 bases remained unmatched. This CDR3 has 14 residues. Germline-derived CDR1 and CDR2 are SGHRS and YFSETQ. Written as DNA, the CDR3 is TGCGCCAGCATGGAGGCTAGCGGACCGAATGAGCAGTTCTTC. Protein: CASMEASGPNEQFF.

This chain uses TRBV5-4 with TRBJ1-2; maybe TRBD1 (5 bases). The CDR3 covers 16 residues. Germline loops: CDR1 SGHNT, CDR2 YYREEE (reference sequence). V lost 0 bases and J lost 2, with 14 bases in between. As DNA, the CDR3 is TGTGCCAGCAGCTTGGAATCGCGGCCAGGGAACTATGGCTACACCTTC. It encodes CASSLESRPGNYGYTF.

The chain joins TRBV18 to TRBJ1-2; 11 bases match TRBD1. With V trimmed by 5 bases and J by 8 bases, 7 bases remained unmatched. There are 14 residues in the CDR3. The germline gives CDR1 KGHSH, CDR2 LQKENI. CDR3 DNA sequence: TGTGCCAGCTCATCGGGACAGGGGGAAGGCGGCTACACCTTC. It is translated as CASSSGQGEGGYTF.

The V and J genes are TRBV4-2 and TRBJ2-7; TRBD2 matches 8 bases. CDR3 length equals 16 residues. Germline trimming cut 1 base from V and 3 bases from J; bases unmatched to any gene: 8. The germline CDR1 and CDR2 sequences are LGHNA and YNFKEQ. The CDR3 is CASSQGAGTRSYEQYF. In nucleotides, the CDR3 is TGTGCCAGCAGCCAAGGGGCCGGGACTAGAAGCTACGAGCAGTACTTC.

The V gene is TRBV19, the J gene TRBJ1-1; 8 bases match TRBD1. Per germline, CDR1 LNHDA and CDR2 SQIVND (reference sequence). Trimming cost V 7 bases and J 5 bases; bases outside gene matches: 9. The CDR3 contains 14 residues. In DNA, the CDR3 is TGTGCCAGTACCTACGCCACAGGGGGAACTGAAGCTTTCTTT. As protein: CASTYATGGTEAFF.

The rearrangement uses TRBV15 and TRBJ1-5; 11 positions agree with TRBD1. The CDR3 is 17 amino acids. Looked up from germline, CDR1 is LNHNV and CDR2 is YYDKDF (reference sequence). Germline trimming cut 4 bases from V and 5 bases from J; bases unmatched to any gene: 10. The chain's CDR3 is CATSMDRGLVGHQPQHF. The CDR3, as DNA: TGTGCCACCAGCATGGACAGGGGGCTTGTAGGGCATCAGCCCCAGCATTTT.

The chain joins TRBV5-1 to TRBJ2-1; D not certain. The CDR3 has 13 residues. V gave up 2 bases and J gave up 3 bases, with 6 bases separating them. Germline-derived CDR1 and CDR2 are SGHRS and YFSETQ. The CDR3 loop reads CASSLISYNEQFF. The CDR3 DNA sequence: TGCGCCAGCAGCTTAATCAGCTACAATGAGCAGTTCTTC.

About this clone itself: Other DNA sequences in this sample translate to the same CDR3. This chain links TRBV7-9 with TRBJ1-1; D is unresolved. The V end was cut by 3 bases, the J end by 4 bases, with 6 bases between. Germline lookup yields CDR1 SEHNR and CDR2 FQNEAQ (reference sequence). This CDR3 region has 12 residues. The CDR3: CASSFLGTEAFF. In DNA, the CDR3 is TGTGCCAGCAGCTTTCTAGGCACTGAAGCTTTCTTT.

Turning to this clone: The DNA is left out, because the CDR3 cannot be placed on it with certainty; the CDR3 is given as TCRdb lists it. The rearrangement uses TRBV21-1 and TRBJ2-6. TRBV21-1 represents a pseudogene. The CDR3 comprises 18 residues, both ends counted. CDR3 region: CASTPYGCLISGANVLTF.

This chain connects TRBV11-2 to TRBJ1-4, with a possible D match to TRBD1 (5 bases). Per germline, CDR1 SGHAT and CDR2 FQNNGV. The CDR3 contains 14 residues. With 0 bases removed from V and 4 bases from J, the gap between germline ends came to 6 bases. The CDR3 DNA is TGTGCCAGCAGCTTAGACAGGGTTAATGAAAAACTGTTTTTT. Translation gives CASSLDRVNEKLFF.

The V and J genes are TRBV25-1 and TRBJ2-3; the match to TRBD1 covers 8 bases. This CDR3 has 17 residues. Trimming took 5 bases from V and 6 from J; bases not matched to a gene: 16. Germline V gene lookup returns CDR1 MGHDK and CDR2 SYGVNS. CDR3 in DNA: TGTGCCAGCAGTAACTTCGTGAGCCAGGGGGCAGGGGATACGCAGTATTTT. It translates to CASSNFVSQGAGDTQYF.

The CDR3 is CASSLSPTGRQQFF. CDR3 nucleotide sequence: TGTGCCAGCAGTTTATCTCCTACAGGGCGGCAGCAGTTCTTC. V gene TRBV27 combines with J gene TRBJ2-1, with D tentatively TRBD1 (6 bases). The V gene lost 0 bases and the J gene lost 11 bases, with 14 bases spanning the gap. Per the germline V gene, CDR1 is MNHEY and CDR2 is SMNVEV (reference sequence). This CDR3 spans 14 amino acids.

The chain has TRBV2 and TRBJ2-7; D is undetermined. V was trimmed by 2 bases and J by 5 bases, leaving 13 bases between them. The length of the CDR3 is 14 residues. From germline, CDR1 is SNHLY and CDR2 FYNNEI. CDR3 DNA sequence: TGTGCCAGCAGTGAATCACTCGACCTAGACGAGCAGTACTTC. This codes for CASSESLDLDEQYF.

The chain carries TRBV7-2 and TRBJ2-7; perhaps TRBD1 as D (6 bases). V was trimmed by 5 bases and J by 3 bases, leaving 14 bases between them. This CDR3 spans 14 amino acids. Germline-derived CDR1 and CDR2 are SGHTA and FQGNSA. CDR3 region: CASSLADRIYEQYF. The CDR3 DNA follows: TGTGCCAGCAGCCTCGCTGACAGGATCTACGAGCAGTACTTC. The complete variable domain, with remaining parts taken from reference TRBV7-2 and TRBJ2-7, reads GAGVSQSPSNKVTEKGKDVELRCDPISGHTALYWYRQSLGQGLEFLIYFQGNSAPDKSGLPSDRFSAERTGGSVSTLTIQRTQQEDSAVYLCASSLADRIYEQYFGPGTRLTVT.

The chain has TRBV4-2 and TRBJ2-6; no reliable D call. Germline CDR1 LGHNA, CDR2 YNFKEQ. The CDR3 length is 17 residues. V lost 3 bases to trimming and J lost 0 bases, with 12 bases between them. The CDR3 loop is CASSQPLRSSGANVLTF. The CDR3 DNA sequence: TGTGCCAGCAGCCAGCCCCTGAGGAGCTCTGGGGCCAACGTCCTGACTTTC.

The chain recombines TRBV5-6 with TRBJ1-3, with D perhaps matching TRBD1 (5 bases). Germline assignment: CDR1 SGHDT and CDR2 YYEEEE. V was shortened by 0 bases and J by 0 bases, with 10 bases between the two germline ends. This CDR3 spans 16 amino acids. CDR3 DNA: TGTGCCAGCAGCTTGGTGCAGGGCTACTCTGGAAACACCATATATTTT. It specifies CASSLVQGYSGNTIYF.

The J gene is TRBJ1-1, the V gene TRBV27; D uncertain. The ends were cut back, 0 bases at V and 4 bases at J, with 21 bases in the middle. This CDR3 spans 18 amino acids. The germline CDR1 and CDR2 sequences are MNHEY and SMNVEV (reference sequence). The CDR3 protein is CASSLSEPAVPKGTEAFF. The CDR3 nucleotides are TGTGCCAGCAGTTTATCGGAGCCGGCTGTACCGAAGGGCACTGAAGCTTTCTTT.

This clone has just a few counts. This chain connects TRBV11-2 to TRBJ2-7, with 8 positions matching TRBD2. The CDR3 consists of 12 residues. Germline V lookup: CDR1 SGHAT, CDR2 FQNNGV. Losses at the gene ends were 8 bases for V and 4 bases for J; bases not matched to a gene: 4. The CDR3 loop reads CASRGRSYEQYF. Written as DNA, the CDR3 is TGTGCCAGCCGCGGGAGGTCTTACGAGCAGTACTTC.

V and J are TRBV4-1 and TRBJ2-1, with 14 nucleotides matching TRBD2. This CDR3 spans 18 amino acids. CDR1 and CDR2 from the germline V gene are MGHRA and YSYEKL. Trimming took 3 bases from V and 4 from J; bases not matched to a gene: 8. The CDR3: CASSQTSGRAMGYNEQFF. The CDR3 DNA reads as TGCGCCAGCAGCCAGACTAGCGGGAGGGCCATGGGGTACAATGAGCAGTTCTTC.

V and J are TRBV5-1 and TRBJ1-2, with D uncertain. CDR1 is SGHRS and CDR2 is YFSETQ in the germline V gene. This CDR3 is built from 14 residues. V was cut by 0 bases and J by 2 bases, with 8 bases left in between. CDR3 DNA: TGCGCCAGCAGCTTGGACCAGATAAACTATGGCTACACCTTC. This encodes CASSLDQINYGYTF.

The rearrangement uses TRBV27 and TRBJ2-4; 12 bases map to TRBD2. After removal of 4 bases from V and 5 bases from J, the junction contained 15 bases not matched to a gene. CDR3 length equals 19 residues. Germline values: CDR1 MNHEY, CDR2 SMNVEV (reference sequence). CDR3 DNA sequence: TGTGCCAGCAGTTCCATAGGGACTAGCGGGCGCGTCCTAGAAAACATTCAGTACTTC. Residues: CASSSIGTSGRVLENIQYF.

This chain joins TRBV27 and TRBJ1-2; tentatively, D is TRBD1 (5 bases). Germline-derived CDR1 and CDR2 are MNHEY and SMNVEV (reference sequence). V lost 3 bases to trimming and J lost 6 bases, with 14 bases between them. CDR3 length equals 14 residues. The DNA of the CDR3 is TGTGCCAGCAGTTTCCGGAAGGGGCTCGATGGCTACACCTTC. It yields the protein CASSFRKGLDGYTF.